The entry below gives a single T cell receptor (beta chain) sequence along with its context. Antigen unknown. This entry is derived from a study of CD8 T cells in Susac syndrome. Across the study: The sequenced Susac syndrome patients comprised roughly 6 with active disease and about eight in remission.

The authors reverse transcribed about 0.45 to 1 ug RNA with random hexamers. Amplification of TCR beta CDR3 was carried out by immunoSEQ multiplex PCR, which covered 54 Vbeta and 13 Jbeta segments. TCRdb re-analysed the immunoSEQ multiplex PCR reads in MiXCR, keeping a single row per CDR3 protein. The sample yields 65,000 to 100,000 distinct CDR3 sequences, approximately 96% seen once. Study-level findings and limits: CD8+ clonal expansion in Susac peaked in TEMRA cells and active patients.

Germline assignment: CDR1 KGHDR and CDR2 SFDVKD. The CDR3 sequence is 16 residues long. V shed 0 bases and J shed 3 bases, with 11 bases lying between them. The source material was CD8+ T cells from PBMCs. The chain combines TRBV24-1 with TRBJ2-1; TRBD2 might be the D (7 bases). The source of this sequence is a human donor with Susac syndrome. CDR3 DNA sequence: TGTGCCACCAGTGATTTGCGGGGGGCTGGCTACAATGAGCAGTTCTTC. Translating gives CATSDLRGAGYNEQFF.